The following is a T cell receptor (beta chain) sequence with its context. Its antigen is currently unknown. These data belong to a study of cytomegalovirus exposure and HLA in healthy donors. Per the germline V gene, CDR1 is PRHDT and CDR2 is FYEKMQ (reference sequence). There are 16 residues in the CDR3. J was trimmed by 5 bases and V by 5 bases; bases with no gene match: 11. This PCR relied on a set of 60 Vbeta primers and 13 Jbeta primers. Only in-frame clones appear in the TCRdb table, and some are missing; sequencing was by immunoSEQ multiplex PCR. The profile shows roughly 130,000 clones, about 80% of them singletons. The study's findings and limits: Reports state that TCR beta sequences accurately predicted most subjects' HLA-A and HLA-B alleles.

The TCR was taken from a human donor in good health. The chain joins TRBV13 to TRBJ1-2, with 10 bases aligning to TRBD1. Material for sequencing was PBMCs. The CDR3 region has the DNA TGTGCCAGCAGCGCCGGGACAGGGGCGTTGGCGTATGGCTACACCTTC. Translating gives CASSAGTGALAYGYTF.